This T cell receptor (beta chain) was found in a study of T cells after yellow fever vaccination. TCRdb passed the 5' RACE reads through MiXCR, listing each CDR3 protein once. The repertoire holds some 340,000 distinct CDR3 sequences, over 8.5% seen once, with 3% to 4% in the top ten. Study-wide points: Of the clonotypes, a small share occurred in both CD4 and CD8 compartments. A weaker but faster secondary response was observed, peaking on day 5 versus 15.

With respect to this clonotype: The antigen remains undetermined.

CDR1 is LNHDA and CDR2 is SQIVND in the germline V gene (reference sequence). Trimming took 9 bases from V and 9 from J, leaving 15 bases between them. The CDR3 sequence is 13 residues long. The source of this sequence is a man between 18 and 35 years old who received the YFV17D yellow fever vaccine. Specimen: CD4+ T cells sorted from PBMCs, collected 45 days after the yellow fever booster vaccination. V usage is TRBV19 and J usage is TRBJ1-6; D not certain. CDR3 sequence: CASSTAVISPLHF. The CDR3 DNA is TGTGCCAGCTCAACGGCGGTTATTTCACCCCTCCACTTT.